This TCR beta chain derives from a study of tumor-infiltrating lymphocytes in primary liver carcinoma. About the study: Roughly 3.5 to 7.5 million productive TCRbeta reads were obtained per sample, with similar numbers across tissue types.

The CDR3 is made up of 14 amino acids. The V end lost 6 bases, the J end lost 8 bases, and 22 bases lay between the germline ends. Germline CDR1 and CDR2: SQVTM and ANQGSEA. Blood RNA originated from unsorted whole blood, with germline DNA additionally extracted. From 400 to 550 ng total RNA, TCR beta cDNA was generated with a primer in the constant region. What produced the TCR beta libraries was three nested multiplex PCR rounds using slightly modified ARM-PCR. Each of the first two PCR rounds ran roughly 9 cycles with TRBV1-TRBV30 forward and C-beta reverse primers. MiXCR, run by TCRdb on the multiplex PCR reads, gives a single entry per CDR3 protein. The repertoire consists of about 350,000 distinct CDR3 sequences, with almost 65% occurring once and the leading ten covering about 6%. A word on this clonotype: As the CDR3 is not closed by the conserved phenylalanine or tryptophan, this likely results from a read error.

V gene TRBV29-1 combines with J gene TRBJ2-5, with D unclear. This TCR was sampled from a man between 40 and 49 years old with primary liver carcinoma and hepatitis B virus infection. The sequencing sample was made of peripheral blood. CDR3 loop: CSVRTSSSAITQYS. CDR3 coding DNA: TGCAGCGTAAGAACGTCTAGTTCTGCAATAACCCAGTACTCC.